The T cell receptor beta chain described here comes from a study of T cell responses to AZD1222 COVID-19 vaccine. The repertoire was sequenced with immunoSEQ multiplex PCR; TCRdb's copy has only in-frame clones and lacks some. The table shows some 93,000 clones, with around 89% occurring only once. With 7 bases clipped from V and 2 bases from J, the junction kept 6 bases outside the gene matches. Germline lookup yields CDR1 LNHNV and CDR2 YYDKDF (reference sequence). This CDR3 comprises 15 residues. The sequences come from peripheral blood, collected 28 days after the second AZD1222 dose. The sequence came from an adult who received the AZD1222 COVID-19 vaccine. The gene calls are TRBV15 and TRBJ1-5, with TRBD1 matching over 9 bases. CDR3: CATTSDRGGNQPQHF. In nucleotides, the CDR3 is TGTGCCACCACCTCGGACAGGGGAGGCAATCAGCCCCAGCATTTT. The variable domain in full, with the rest retrieved from reference TRBV15 and TRBJ1-5, is DAMVIQNPRYQVTQFGKPVTLSCSQTLNHNVMYWYQQKSSQAPKLLFHYYDKDFNNEADTPDNFQSRRPNTSFCFLDIRSPGLGDTAMYLCATTSDRGGNQPQHFGDGTRLSIL.